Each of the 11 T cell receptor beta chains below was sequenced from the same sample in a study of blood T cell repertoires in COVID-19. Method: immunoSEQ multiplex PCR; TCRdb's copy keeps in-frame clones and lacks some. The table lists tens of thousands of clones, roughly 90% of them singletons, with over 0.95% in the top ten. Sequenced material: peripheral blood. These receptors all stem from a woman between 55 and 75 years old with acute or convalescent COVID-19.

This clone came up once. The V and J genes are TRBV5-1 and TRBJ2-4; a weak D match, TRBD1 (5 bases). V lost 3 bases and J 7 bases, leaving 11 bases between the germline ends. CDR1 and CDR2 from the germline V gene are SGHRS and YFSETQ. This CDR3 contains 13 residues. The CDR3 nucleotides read TGCGCCAGCAGCTCAACAGGAGTCAACATTCAGTACTTC. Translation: CASSSTGVNIQYF.

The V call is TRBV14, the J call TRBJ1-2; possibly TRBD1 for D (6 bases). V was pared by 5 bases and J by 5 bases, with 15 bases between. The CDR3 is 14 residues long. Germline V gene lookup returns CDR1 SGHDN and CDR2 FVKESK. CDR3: CASSARTESYGYTF. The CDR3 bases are TGTGCCAGCAGCGCCCGGACAGAGAGTTATGGCTACACCTTC.

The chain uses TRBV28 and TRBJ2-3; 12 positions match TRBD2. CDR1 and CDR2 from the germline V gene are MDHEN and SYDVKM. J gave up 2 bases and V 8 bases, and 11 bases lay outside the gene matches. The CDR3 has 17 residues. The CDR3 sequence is CASRFRGLAGITDTQYF. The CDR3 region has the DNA TGTGCCAGCCGATTCCGTGGACTAGCGGGGATCACAGATACGCAGTATTTT.

CDR3 loop: CASSRGTPEQYV. The CDR3 DNA sequence: TGTGCCAGCAGCCGCGGGACGCCGGAGCAGTACGTC. V is TRBV7-9 and J is TRBJ2-7; D might be TRBD2 (6 bases). Trimming shortened V by 5 bases and J by 7 bases, and 12 bases separated the two germline ends. This CDR3 comprises 12 residues. CDR1 SEHNR and CDR2 FQNEAQ come from the germline V gene (reference sequence).

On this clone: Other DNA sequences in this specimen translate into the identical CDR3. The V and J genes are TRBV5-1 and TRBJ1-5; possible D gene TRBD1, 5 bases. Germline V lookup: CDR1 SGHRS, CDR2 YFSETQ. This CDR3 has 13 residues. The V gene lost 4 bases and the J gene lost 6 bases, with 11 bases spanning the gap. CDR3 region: CASSLGVSQPQHF. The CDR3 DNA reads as TGCGCCAGCAGCCTAGGGGTGAGTCAGCCCCAGCATTTT.

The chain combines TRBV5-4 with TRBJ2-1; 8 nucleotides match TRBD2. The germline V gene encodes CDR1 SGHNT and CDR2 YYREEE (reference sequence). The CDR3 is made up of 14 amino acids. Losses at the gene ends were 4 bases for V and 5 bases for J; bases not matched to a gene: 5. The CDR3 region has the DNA TGTGCCAGCAGCCCTACTAGCGGAGACAATGAGCAGTTCTTC. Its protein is CASSPTSGDNEQFF.

The CDR3 protein is CASSSFPAGLGSPLHF. The CDR3 DNA reads TGTGCCAGCAGCTCCTTTCCCGCAGGGTTGGGATCACCCCTCCACTTT. V gene TRBV7-3 combines with J gene TRBJ1-6, with D possibly being TRBD1 (5 bases). The ends were cut back, 4 bases at V and 10 bases at J, with 20 bases in the middle. Germline CDR1 SGHTA, CDR2 FQGTGA. This CDR3 contains 16 residues.

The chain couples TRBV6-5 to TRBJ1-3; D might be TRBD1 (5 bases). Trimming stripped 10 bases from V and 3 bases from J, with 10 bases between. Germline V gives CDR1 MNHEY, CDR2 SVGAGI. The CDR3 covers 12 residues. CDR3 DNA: TGTGCCACCCGGGACTTTGGAAACACCATATATTTT. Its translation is CATRDFGNTIYF.

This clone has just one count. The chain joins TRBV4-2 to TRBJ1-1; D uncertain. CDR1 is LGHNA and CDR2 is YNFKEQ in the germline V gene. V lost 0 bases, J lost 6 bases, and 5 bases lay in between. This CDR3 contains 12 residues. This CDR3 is CASSQDGPEAFF. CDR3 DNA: TGTGCCAGCAGCCAAGATGGCCCTGAAGCTTTCTTT.

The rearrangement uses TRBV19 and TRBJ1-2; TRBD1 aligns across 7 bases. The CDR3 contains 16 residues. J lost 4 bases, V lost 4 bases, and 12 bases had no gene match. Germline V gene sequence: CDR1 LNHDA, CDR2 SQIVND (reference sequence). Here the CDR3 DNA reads TGTGCCAGTAGTACAATCGACAGGGAGATGGGCTATGGCTACACCTTC. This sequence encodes CASSTIDREMGYGYTF.

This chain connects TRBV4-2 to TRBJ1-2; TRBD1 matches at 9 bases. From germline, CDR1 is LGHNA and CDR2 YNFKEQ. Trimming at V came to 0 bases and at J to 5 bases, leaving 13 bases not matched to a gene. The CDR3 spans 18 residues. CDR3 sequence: CASSQDGAQGAPLYGYTF. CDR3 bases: TGTGCCAGCAGCCAAGATGGGGCACAGGGGGCCCCTTTGTATGGCTACACCTTC.